These 7 T cell receptor beta chains originate from one sample sequenced in a study of blood T cell repertoires in COVID-19. Here immunoSEQ multiplex PCR was the method, and the copy in TCRdb shows in-frame clones only, minus some. The table lists 350,000 or so clones, more than 70% of them singletons. Sequenced: peripheral blood. Receptor source: a woman in her fifties or sixties with COVID-19, enrolled during active disease.

This sequence joins TRBV21-1 and TRBJ1-1; TRBD1 is the table's D call and was not checked against the DNA. TRBV21-1 is a recognized pseudogene. The CDR3 extends over 16 amino acids. The CDR3 coding sequence is TGTGCCAGCAGCAAAGTCCAGACAGGGATGAACACTGAAGCTTTCTTT. Residues: CASSKVQTGMNTEAFF.

The chain recombines TRBV7-8 with TRBJ1-2, with 10 bases aligning to TRBD1. CDR3 size: 16 residues. In germline, CDR1 is SGHVS, CDR2 FQNEAQ. The J segment lost 3 bases and the V segment lost 5 bases, leaving 9 bases of the junction unmatched. The CDR3 DNA sequence: TGTGCCAGCAGCCAAGACAGGGGGCAATGGGACTATGGCTACACCTTC. Translating gives CASSQDRGQWDYGYTF.

The chain couples TRBV6-5 to TRBJ1-2, with D tentatively TRBD1 (6 bases). The germline V gene encodes CDR1 MNHEY and CDR2 SVGAGI. This CDR3 region has 14 residues. V was cut by 6 bases and J by 5 bases, with 16 bases left in between. CDR3 region: CASSRDIGAYGYTF. CDR3 bases: TGTGCCAGCAGCCGGGACATCGGAGCTTATGGCTACACCTTC.

As to this clone: This CDR3 is also generated by other DNA sequences in the sample. The rearrangement links TRBV5-1 to TRBJ1-2, with 8 bases identical to TRBD1. V lost 1 base to trimming and J lost 4 bases; unmatched junction nucleotides: 3. This CDR3 comprises 14 residues. Germline CDR1 is SGHRS and CDR2 is YFSETQ. The CDR3: CASSLSGGGYGYTF. CDR3 bases: TGCGCCAGCAGCTTGTCAGGGGGCGGCTATGGCTACACCTTC.

The rearrangement links TRBV5-1 to TRBJ2-3, with D possibly TRBD2 on 5 matching bases. CDR3 length: 12 amino acids. Germline V gene lookup returns CDR1 SGHRS and CDR2 YFSETQ. Trimming pared 2 bases from V and 4 bases from J, leaving 5 bases between. CDR3 protein: CASSLLADTQYF. The CDR3 DNA is TGCGCCAGCAGCTTACTAGCAGATACGCAGTATTTT. The full variable domain, in which reference TRBV5-1 and TRBJ2-3 provide the parts outside the CDR3, is KAGVTQTPRYLIKTRGQQVTLSCSPISGHRSVSWYQQTPGQGLQFLFEYFSETQRNKGNFPGRFSGRQFSNSRSEMNVSTLELGDSALYLCASSLLADTQYFGPGTRLTVL.

The chain joins TRBV29-1 to TRBJ2-5; 7 bases are shared with TRBD1. V was clipped by 7 bases and J by 2 bases; unmatched bases: 4. Germline CDR1 reads SQVTM; CDR2 reads ANQGSEA. The CDR3 is 12 residues long. CDR3 DNA sequence: TGCAGCGCCTTGGGACAGCAAGAGACCCAGTACTTC. Translating it yields CSALGQQETQYF.

The chain uses TRBV10-3 and TRBJ1-2, with D unresolved. The germline V gene encodes CDR1 ENHRY and CDR2 SYGVKD. V dropped 3 bases and J dropped 0 bases, with 8 bases sitting between them. CDR3 size: 14 residues. Here the CDR3 reads CAISDGIPNYGYTF. CDR3 DNA sequence: TGTGCCATCAGTGACGGGATCCCTAACTATGGCTACACCTTC.